A single sample is the source of the 32 T cell receptor beta chains below, sequenced in a study of blood T cell repertoires in COVID-19. Assay: immunoSEQ multiplex PCR; the TCRdb copy retains only in-frame clones and omits some. The table records hundreds of thousands of clones, 70% to 90% of them present only once. The sequencing input was PBMCs or T cells enriched from blood (not recorded which). These receptor sequences come from a woman under 30 who had been exposed to COVID-19.

This rearrangement joins TRBV7-2 to TRBJ2-3; 8 bases fit TRBD2. Germline V gives CDR1 SGHTA, CDR2 FQGNSA. The CDR3 has 15 residues. J was trimmed by 5 bases and V by 6 bases; bases with no gene match: 10. CDR3 in amino acids: CASRKTGGPGDTQYF. The CDR3 DNA reads TGTGCCAGCAGAAAGACGGGGGGGCCGGGAGATACGCAGTATTTT.

The V gene is TRBV13, the J gene TRBJ2-7, with a possible D match to TRBD2 (5 bases). The CDR3 sequence is 13 residues long. The germline CDR1 and CDR2 sequences are PRHDT and FYEKMQ (reference sequence). V was trimmed by 5 bases and J by 4 bases, leaving 12 bases between them. CDR3 in amino acids: CASSHGEKYEQYF. The CDR3 nucleotides read TGTGCCAGCAGCCACGGGGAGAAATACGAGCAGTACTTC. Together with reference TRBV13 and TRBJ2-7, the CDR3 gives the full variable domain: AAGVIQSPRHLIKEKRETATLKCYPIPRHDTVYWYQQGPGQDPQFLISFYEKMQSDKGSIPDRFSAQQFSDYHSELNMSSLELGDSALYFCASSHGEKYEQYFGPGTRLTVT.

This clone was seen more than once but under ten times. V gene TRBV10-3 combines with J gene TRBJ1-3, with a possible D match to TRBD1 (5 bases). The CDR3 is made up of 15 amino acids. V gave up 7 bases and J gave up 0 bases, with 13 bases separating them. CDR1 and CDR2 (germline): ENHRY, SYGVKD. The CDR3 reads CAITRGIGSGNTIYF. The DNA for the CDR3 is TGTGCCATCACCCGGGGGATCGGCTCTGGAAACACCATATATTTT.

The chain carries TRBV18 and TRBJ2-7; 10 nucleotides line up with TRBD2. V shed 1 base and J 3 bases; nucleotides not matched to a gene: 6. The CDR3 covers 16 residues. Germline V gene data show CDR1 as KGHSH and CDR2 as LQKENI. The CDR3 DNA follows: TGTGCCAGCTCACCACGGGCTAGCGGGAGTTACTACGAGCAGTACTTC. Protein: CASSPRASGSYYEQYF. Combining the CDR3 with reference TRBV18 and TRBJ2-7 gives the whole variable domain NAGVMQNPRHLVRRRGQEARLRCSPMKGHSHVYWYRQLPEEGLKFMVYLQKENIIDESGMPKERFSAEFPKEGPSILRIQQVVRGDSAAYFCASSPRASGSYYEQYFGPGTRLTVT.

This chain joins TRBV9 and TRBJ1-4, with a possible D match to TRBD1 (5 bases). The CDR3 sequence is 15 residues long. Germline V lookup: CDR1 SGDLS, CDR2 YYNGEE. V lost 0 bases, J lost 6 bases, and 12 bases lay in between. CDR3 bases: TGTGCCAGCAGCGTAGACATCCAAGGGGATGAAAAACTGTTTTTT. Translated, it gives CASSVDIQGDEKLFF. Full variable domain (rest looked up from reference TRBV9 and TRBJ1-4): DSGVTQTPKHLITATGQRVTLRCSPRSGDLSVYWYQQSLDQGLQFLIQYYNGEERAKGNILERFSAQQFPDLHSELNLSSLELGDSALYFCASSVDIQGDEKLFFGSGTQLSVL.

The J gene is TRBJ1-2, the V gene TRBV5-8; the match to TRBD1 covers 7 bases. CDR3 length: 14 residues. The V and J ends lost 4 bases and 2 bases, in that order; junction bases with no gene match: 5. Germline CDR1 is SGHTS and CDR2 is YDEGEE. CDR3 DNA: TGTGCCAGCAGCCCACAGGGGAACAACTATGGCTACACCTTC. It codes for CASSPQGNNYGYTF.

The chain recombines TRBV2 with TRBJ2-1; no clear D. From germline, CDR1 is SNHLY and CDR2 FYNNEI. Trimming took off 8 bases at V and 7 bases at J, with 12 bases between the two ends. The CDR3 runs to 12 residues. CDR3 nucleotides: TGTGCCAGCTTAGCCGGAGAAAATGAGCAGTTCTTC. Encoded protein: CASLAGENEQFF.

V usage is TRBV27 and J usage is TRBJ1-4, with D hard to call. CDR3 length: 18 amino acids. Trimming removed 2 bases at V and 0 bases at J, with 16 bases between. Germline V gene lookup returns CDR1 MNHEY and CDR2 SMNVEV (reference sequence). The chain's CDR3 is CASSLDSVGPATNEKLFF. The CDR3 nucleotides are TGTGCCAGCAGTTTAGATAGTGTTGGGCCAGCAACTAATGAAAAACTGTTTTTT.

About this clone: Within the sample, other DNA sequences also encode this same CDR3. The chain links TRBV5-6 to TRBJ2-7, with D uncertain. From germline, CDR1 is SGHDT and CDR2 YYEEEE. Trimming pared 4 bases from V and 4 bases from J, leaving 6 bases between. CDR3 length: 11 amino acids. The CDR3 DNA sequence: TGTGCCAGCAGCCGGAGTTACGAGCAGTACTTC. Translation: CASSRSYEQYF.

The chain employs TRBV27 and TRBJ2-7; TRBD1 aligns across 8 bases. CDR1 and CDR2 (germline): MNHEY, SMNVEV (reference sequence). The CDR3 totals 14 residues. The V segment lost 5 bases and the J segment 0 bases; nucleotides outside the gene matches: 3. CDR3 sequence (DNA): TGTGCCAGCAGTCAGGGACAGGCCTCCTACGAGCAGTACTTC. Residues: CASSQGQASYEQYF.

This clone was observed a single time. The CDR3 protein is CASSGTVRSYEQYF. CDR3 sequence (DNA): TGTGCCAGCAGCGGGACAGTCCGCTCCTACGAGCAGTACTTC. V and J are TRBV5-5 and TRBJ2-7; 7 bases align to TRBD1. Germline CDR1 is SGHKS and CDR2 is YYEKEE (reference sequence). The CDR3 is made up of 14 amino acids. The ends lost 4 bases at V and 0 bases at J; junction bases unmatched: 4.

CDR3 sequence: CASSLLGTGSTYEQYF. In nucleotides, the CDR3 is TGTGCCAGCAGTTTATTAGGGACAGGGAGTACGTACGAGCAGTACTTC. The J gene is TRBJ2-7, the V gene TRBV28; TRBD1 agrees at 9 bases. The trim removed 1 base at V and 4 bases at J, leaving 8 bases unmatched. The CDR3 runs to 16 residues. From germline, CDR1 is MDHEN and CDR2 SYDVKM.

This chain uses TRBV12-3 or TRBV12-4 with TRBJ1-6, with D possibly matching TRBD1 (5 bases). The CDR3 is made up of 13 amino acids. V shed 7 bases and J shed 7 bases, with 11 bases lying between them. CDR3 amino acids: CASNTGSNSPLHF. The CDR3, as DNA: TGTGCCAGCAACACAGGTTCGAATTCACCCCTCCACTTT.

This rearrangement joins TRBV19 to TRBJ1-2, with 8 bases matching TRBD1. This CDR3 comprises 15 residues. V shed 5 bases, J shed 0 bases, and the junction held 5 bases outside the gene matches. Germline values: CDR1 LNHDA, CDR2 SQIVND (reference sequence). The CDR3 DNA follows: TGTGCCAGTAGTGCCACAGGGGGGTCTAACTATGGCTACACCTTC. It is translated as CASSATGGSNYGYTF.

The V and J genes are TRBV6-5 and TRBJ2-1; 8 nucleotides agree with TRBD1. The germline gives CDR1 MNHEY, CDR2 SVGAGI. The V segment lost 5 bases and the J segment 6 bases; nucleotides outside the gene matches: 6. The CDR3 spans 14 residues. The CDR3 sequence is CASSRQGTTNEQFF. In DNA form, the CDR3 reads TGTGCCAGCAGTAGACAGGGGACAACCAATGAGCAGTTCTTC.

In DNA, the CDR3 is TGTGCCAGCAGCGGAGGGGCCGGGACAGGCACAGATACGCAGTATTTT. This translates into CASSGGAGTGTDTQYF. The chain is built from TRBV9 and TRBJ2-3, with 7 bases aligning to TRBD1. In germline, CDR1 is SGDLS, CDR2 YYNGEE. The CDR3 has 16 amino acids. V lost 3 bases, J lost 1 base, and 8 bases stayed unmatched.

The DNA for the CDR3 is TGCGCCAGCAGCTTTGGCGGGACAGGGAGTCTCGGCGAGCAGTACTTC. It translates to CASSFGGTGSLGEQYF. The chain uses TRBV5-1 and TRBJ2-7, with TRBD1 identical over 9 bases. The CDR3 covers 16 residues. In germline, CDR1 is SGHRS, CDR2 YFSETQ. V lost 2 bases to trimming and J lost 6 bases; unmatched junction nucleotides: 12.

This clone was seen just once. This sequence joins TRBV7-6 and TRBJ2-1, with 15 nucleotides matching TRBD2. With 6 bases clipped from V and 7 bases from J, the junction kept 22 bases outside the gene matches. The germline V gene encodes CDR1 SGHVS and CDR2 FNYEAQ. This CDR3 is built from 21 residues. CDR3 protein: CASSLLAPGLAGGYTGNEQFF. Written as DNA, the CDR3 is TGTGCCAGCAGTTTATTGGCCCCGGGACTAGCGGGGGGATATACGGGGAATGAGCAGTTCTTC.

This clone appeared once. The chain has TRBV5-4 and TRBJ2-7, with 7 bases aligning to TRBD2. From germline, CDR1 is SGHNT and CDR2 YYREEE (reference sequence). The CDR3 sequence is 13 residues long. Trimming removed 6 bases from V and 5 bases from J; junction bases left unmatched: 8. The CDR3 region has the DNA TGTGCCAGCATTTGGGAGGGCCCCCACGAGCAGTACTTC. Translating gives CASIWEGPHEQYF.

The rearrangement uses TRBV5-1 and TRBJ2-3; a possible D gene is TRBD1 (5 bases). The germline V gene encodes CDR1 SGHRS and CDR2 YFSETQ. Deletions cut 5 bases from V and 5 bases from J, with 9 bases between. The CDR3 loop spans 12 amino acids. DNA for the CDR3: TGCGCCAGCAGAGGGGCCAGAGATACGCAGTATTTT. Amino acid sequence: CASRGARDTQYF.

This clone occurred once. This chain connects TRBV9 to TRBJ2-3, with D hard to call. Trimming took 0 bases from V and 0 from J, leaving 8 bases between them. The CDR3 is 15 amino acids. CDR1 and CDR2 from the germline V gene are SGDLS and YYNGEE. The CDR3 DNA is TGTGCCAGCAGCGTAGGACCGAGGAGCACAGATACGCAGTATTTT. Amino acid sequence: CASSVGPRSTDTQYF.

The rearrangement links TRBV7-9 to TRBJ2-1, with D perhaps matching TRBD1 (5 bases). Per the germline V gene, CDR1 is SEHNR and CDR2 is FQNEAQ (reference sequence). Trimming removed 6 bases at V and 7 bases at J, with 13 bases between. CDR3 size: 13 residues. The CDR3 is CASRMDQGNEQFF. DNA of the CDR3: TGTGCCAGCAGGATGGATCAGGGAAATGAGCAGTTCTTC.

The V call is TRBV6-5, the J call TRBJ2-2, with 7 bases fitting TRBD2. CDR1 is MNHEY and CDR2 is SVGAGI in the germline V gene. The CDR3 is made up of 15 amino acids. Trimming cost V 10 bases and J 4 bases; bases outside gene matches: 12. CDR3 region: CAKRLLGGGTGELFF. CDR3 DNA sequence: TGTGCCAAACGCCTTTTGGGGGGGGGCACCGGGGAGCTGTTTTTT.

The chain is built from TRBV28 and TRBJ1-1, with TRBD1 matching 9 bases. CDR1 MDHEN and CDR2 SYDVKM come from the germline V gene. V trimming: 6 bases; J trimming: 7 bases; junction bases outside the gene matches: 9. The CDR3 consists of 14 residues. CDR3 sequence: CASRLNRGPFEAFF. The CDR3 bases are TGTGCCAGCAGACTAAACAGGGGGCCCTTTGAAGCTTTCTTT. Complete variable domain (other parts from reference TRBV28 and TRBJ1-1): DVKVTQSSRYLVKRTGEKVFLECVQDMDHENMFWYRQDPGLGLRLIYFSYDVKMKEKGDIPEGYSVSREKKERFSLILESASTNQTSMYLCASRLNRGPFEAFFGQGTRLTVV.

This clone was seen only once. The CDR3 spells CASSLAFRTGANYTF. The CDR3 coding sequence is TGTGCCAGCAGCCTCGCCTTCAGAACAGGGGCGAACTACACCTTC. V usage is TRBV28 and J usage is TRBJ1-2, with 7 bases that match TRBD1. With 6 bases clipped from V and 10 bases from J, the junction kept 17 bases outside the gene matches. The germline V gene has CDR1 MDHEN and CDR2 SYDVKM. The CDR3 has 15 residues.

The rearrangement joins TRBV23-1 to TRBJ2-3; a possible D gene is TRBD2 (6 bases). TRBV23-1 is an open reading frame whose function is uncertain. This CDR3 region has 18 residues. V was shortened by 2 bases and J by 3 bases, with 21 bases between the two germline ends. The CDR3 DNA sequence: TGCGCCAGCAGTCAAAGGTCAGAGGGACGGAGCGGGACAGATACGCAGTATTTT. It translates to CASSQRSEGRSGTDTQYF.

Worth noting for this clone: Other DNA sequences in this sample translate to the same CDR3. This rearrangement joins TRBV29-1 to TRBJ2-6; D call uncertain. CDR3 size: 12 residues. Germline V gene data show CDR1 as SQVTM and CDR2 as ANQGSEA. V was cut by 6 bases and J by 4 bases, with 7 bases left in between. CDR3 region: CSVLSGANVLTF. In nucleotides, the CDR3 is TGCAGCGTCTTATCCGGGGCCAACGTCCTGACTTTC.

V usage is TRBV7-2 and J usage is TRBJ1-4; 7 bases align to TRBD1. Germline CDR1 is SGHTA and CDR2 is FQGNSA. This CDR3 comprises 15 residues. Trimming took 5 bases from V and 8 from J; bases not matched to a gene: 11. CDR3 sequence: CASSHTGEVWEKLFF. CDR3 bases: TGTGCCAGCAGCCATACAGGGGAGGTTTGGGAAAAACTGTTTTTT. The variable domain in full, with the rest retrieved from reference TRBV7-2 and TRBJ1-4, is GAGVSQSPSNKVTEKGKDVELRCDPISGHTALYWYRQSLGQGLEFLIYFQGNSAPDKSGLPSDRFSAERTGGSVSTLTIQRTQQEDSAVYLCASSHTGEVWEKLFFGSGTQLSVL.

The rearrangement uses TRBV7-8 and TRBJ2-5, with unresolved D. Germline assignment: CDR1 SGHVS and CDR2 FQNEAQ. Trimming pared 8 bases from V and 3 bases from J, leaving 10 bases between. This CDR3 contains 12 residues. The CDR3 spells CASLSRKETQYF. In nucleotides, the CDR3 is TGTGCCAGCCTTAGCAGAAAAGAGACCCAGTACTTC.

The J gene is TRBJ2-7, the V gene TRBV11-1; 7 bases are a match to TRBD2. This CDR3 is built from 14 residues. V shed 5 bases, J shed 7 bases, and the junction held 11 bases outside the gene matches. Germline V CDR1 and CDR2: SGHAT, FQDESV (reference sequence). CDR3 sequence: CASSIRTRWNEQYF. CDR3 coding DNA: TGTGCCAGCAGCATTCGGACTAGGTGGAATGAGCAGTACTTC.

This chain uses TRBV6-6 with TRBJ1-4; D not certain. The CDR3 spans 12 residues. Trimming stripped 6 bases from V and 8 bases from J, with 10 bases between. The germline gives CDR1 MNHNY, CDR2 SVGAGI (reference sequence). The CDR3 loop is CASSEVLEKLFF. In DNA form, the CDR3 reads TGTGCCAGCAGCGAGGTATTGGAAAAACTGTTTTTT.

V usage is TRBV19 and J usage is TRBJ2-7, with 12 bases fitting TRBD1. CDR3 length: 15 residues. V shed 5 bases, J shed 2 bases, and the junction held 4 bases outside the gene matches. Germline loops: CDR1 LNHDA, CDR2 SQIVND (reference sequence). The CDR3 DNA reads TGTGCCAGTAGTTCCGGGACAGGGGGCGCCTACGAGCAGTACTTC. It codes for CASSSGTGGAYEQYF.